This T cell receptor (beta chain) was sequenced in a study of T-cell memory formation after mild COVID-19. Study-wide context: For the most part, TCR clusters were specific to one donor.

The CDR3 loop spans 14 amino acids. V was clipped by 1 base and J by 10 bases, with 11 bases between them. CDR1 is LNHNV and CDR2 is YYDKDF in the germline V gene (reference sequence). Study results and limitations: CD4/CD8 balance held among clones contracting day 15 to 85, and later expanders leaned CD4+. In second-wave clones peaking day 37, SARS-CoV-2 specificity remained unconfirmed. For contracting clones, CD4+ ones sat mainly in CM and EM, CD8+ in EMRA.

With regard to this clonotype: Antigen specificity is unknown.

From the 5' RACE reads, TCRdb called clonotypes with MiXCR, one entry per CDR3 protein. The sample includes 300,000 to 400,000 distinct CDR3 sequences, approximately 29% of them seen just once. The chain uses TRBV15 and TRBJ1-6; D uncertain. Sequences were obtained from PBMCs or a T cell subset sorted from them (not recorded which). This clonotype was sampled from an adult woman who had mild COVID-19 (a few samples of this study predate the infection). Cell type and time point are not known. CDR3 in amino acids: CATSRAPVRSPLHF. Here the CDR3 DNA reads TGTGCCACCAGCAGAGCCCCCGTAAGATCACCCCTCCACTTT.